The 25 T cell receptor beta chains given below trace back to one sample, sequenced in a study of cytomegalovirus exposure and HLA in healthy donors. TCRdb's copy holds only in-frame clones and misses some; the assay was immunoSEQ multiplex PCR. The table shows tens of thousands of clones, with about 97% occurring only once. The material sequenced was PBMCs. The receptor set was obtained from a woman between 18 and 30 years old in good health and CMV-seropositive.

The V gene is TRBV6-1, the J gene TRBJ1-1, with D perhaps TRBD1 (5 bases). Germline CDR1 is MNHNS and CDR2 is SASEGT. This CDR3 spans 13 amino acids. Trimming cost V 10 bases and J 8 bases, with 20 bases left between them. CDR3 sequence (DNA): TGTGCCATTTCTCGACTTCTCAACAGGGAAGCTTTCTTT. This gives the protein CAISRLLNREAFF.

This chain links TRBV7-3 with TRBJ2-3; D gene unclear. Trimming stripped 5 bases from V and 1 base from J, with 7 bases between. Germline V gene lookup returns CDR1 SGHTA and CDR2 FQGTGA. The CDR3 has 13 amino acids. The CDR3 DNA reads as TGTGCCAGCAGCCCACCGGGCACAGATACGCAGTATTTT. It yields the protein CASSPPGTDTQYF. Full variable domain (remainder filled in from reference TRBV7-3 and TRBJ2-3): GAGVSQTPSNKVTEKGKYVELRCDPISGHTALYWYRQSLGQGPEFLIYFQGTGAADDSGLPNDRFFAVRPEGSVSTLKIQRTERGDSAVYLCASSPPGTDTQYFGPGTRLTVL.

This sequence joins TRBV5-4 and TRBJ1-1; no firm D call. The V gene's germline CDR1 is SGHNT and CDR2 YYREEE (reference sequence). The CDR3 runs 11 residues. Trimming shortened V by 1 base and J by 7 bases, and 5 bases separated the two germline ends. The CDR3 coding sequence is TGTGCCAGCAGCTTGTTCCATGAAGCTTTCTTT. Its translation is CASSLFHEAFF.

V and J are TRBV7-8 and TRBJ2-7; D remains unclear. Trimming cost V 5 bases and J 4 bases, with 12 bases left between them. The CDR3 runs 13 residues. Germline V gene lookup returns CDR1 SGHVS and CDR2 FQNEAQ. The CDR3 loop reads CASSPSNSYEQYF. The CDR3 DNA reads TGTGCCAGCAGCCCGTCGAACAGTTACGAGCAGTACTTC.

V usage is TRBV28 and J usage is TRBJ2-1; D is possibly TRBD2 (5 bases). This CDR3 has 21 amino acids. In germline, CDR1 is MDHEN, CDR2 SYDVKM. V shed 3 bases and J shed 0 bases, with 27 bases lying between them. CDR3 amino acids: CASSFSSGSRGGWVSYNEQFF. CDR3 bases: TGTGCCAGCAGTTTCTCTTCGGGGTCGAGAGGCGGGTGGGTCTCCTACAATGAGCAGTTCTTC.

The V gene is TRBV6-1, the J gene TRBJ1-5, with D unclear. V shed 1 base and J shed 2 bases, with 9 bases lying between them. The CDR3 runs 15 residues. Germline CDR1 and CDR2: MNHNS and SASEGT. CDR3 nucleotide sequence: TGTGCCAGCAGTGAAGAGAGGTTGGGCAATCAGCCCCAGCATTTT. This translates into CASSEERLGNQPQHF.

V and J are TRBV7-9 and TRBJ1-5, with TRBD1 identical over 7 bases. There are 14 residues in the CDR3. J lost 5 bases, V lost 5 bases, and 6 bases had no gene match. Germline values: CDR1 SEHNR, CDR2 FQNEAQ (reference sequence). CDR3 residues: CASSQTGNDQPQHF. The CDR3 DNA reads TGTGCCAGCAGCCAGACAGGGAACGATCAGCCCCAGCATTTT. The full variable domain, with the rest looked up from reference TRBV7-9 and TRBJ1-5, is DTGVSQNPRHKITKRGQNVTFRCDPISEHNRLYWYRQTLGQGPEFLTYFQNEAQLEKSRLLSDRFSAERPKGSFSTLEIQRTEQGDSAMYLCASSQTGNDQPQHFGDGTRLSIL.

The chain employs TRBV29-1 and TRBJ2-5; perhaps TRBD1 as D (6 bases). This CDR3 has 13 amino acids. With 6 bases removed from V and 5 bases from J, the gap between germline ends came to 16 bases. Germline CDR1 SQVTM, CDR2 ANQGSEA. CDR3 DNA: TGCAGCGTCGTTACAGGGACGGGCGAGACCCAGTACTTC. This sequence encodes CSVVTGTGETQYF. The full variable domain, with the rest looked up from reference TRBV29-1 and TRBJ2-5, is SAVISQKPSRDICQRGTSLTIQCQVDSQVTMMFWYRQQPGQSLTLIATANQGSEATYESGFVIDKFPISRPNLTFSTLTVSNMSPEDSSIYLCSVVTGTGETQYFGPGTRLLVL.

The chain employs TRBV27 and TRBJ1-1, with 8 bases fitting TRBD1. V dropped 4 bases and J dropped 0; count of bases not matched to a gene: 4. Germline V gene sequence: CDR1 MNHEY, CDR2 SMNVEV (reference sequence). This CDR3 has 15 amino acids. The CDR3 loop is CASSSWGQVNTEAFF. CDR3 coding DNA: TGTGCCAGCAGTTCGTGGGGACAGGTGAACACTGAAGCTTTCTTT.

This chain joins TRBV6-5 and TRBJ1-2; weak D call: TRBD1 (5 bases). Deletions cut 2 bases from V and 4 bases from J, with 11 bases between. The CDR3 loop spans 14 amino acids. Per germline, CDR1 MNHEY and CDR2 SVGAGI. The chain's CDR3 is CASSYQRTSYGYTF. CDR3 DNA sequence: TGTGCCAGCAGTTACCAAAGGACAAGCTATGGCTACACCTTC.

The J gene is TRBJ1-3, the V gene TRBV6-1, with 8 bases fitting TRBD1. The CDR3 has 14 residues. After removal of 6 bases from V and 7 bases from J, the junction contained 8 bases not matched to a gene. CDR1 is MNHNS, CDR2 SASEGT, per germline. CDR3 nucleotide sequence: TGTGCCAGCAGACCAGGGGGCTTAAGGAACACCATATATTTT. This encodes CASRPGGLRNTIYF.

The chain employs TRBV9 and TRBJ2-1; D unresolved. V lost 3 bases to trimming and J lost 7 bases, with 11 bases between them. The CDR3 is 13 amino acids. CDR1 is SGDLS, CDR2 YYNGEE, per germline. CDR3: CASSASFRNEQFF. DNA for the CDR3: TGTGCCAGCAGCGCCTCTTTTCGGAATGAGCAGTTCTTC.

This clone was recorded only once. The CDR3 sequence: CASSPRWGGAYEQYF. The CDR3 coding sequence is TGTGCCAGCAGCCCCAGGTGGGGGGGGGCCTACGAGCAGTACTTC. This chain links TRBV6-1 with TRBJ2-7; TRBD2 matches at 7 bases. The germline gives CDR1 MNHNS, CDR2 SASEGT. Trimming removed 6 bases from V and 2 bases from J; junction bases left unmatched: 10. The CDR3 sequence is 15 residues long.

The J gene is TRBJ2-5, the V gene TRBV5-6, with 8 bases aligning to TRBD1. The V gene end was trimmed by 4 bases and the J gene end by 6 bases; junction bases not matched to a gene: 5. CDR3 length: 13 amino acids. CDR1 and CDR2 from the germline V gene are SGHDT and YYEEEE. In DNA, the CDR3 is TGTGCCAGCAGCCTTGACAGGGGCCAGACCCAGTACTTC. Its translation is CASSLDRGQTQYF.

V gene TRBV28 combines with J gene TRBJ2-3, with 7 bases identical to TRBD2. The CDR3 runs to 12 residues. Looked up from germline, CDR1 is MDHEN and CDR2 is SYDVKM. With 7 bases clipped from V and 5 bases from J, the junction kept 3 bases outside the gene matches. The CDR3: CASTREKDTQYF. DNA for the CDR3: TGTGCCAGCACGCGGGAGAAAGATACGCAGTATTTT.

The rearrangement links TRBV5-8 to TRBJ2-6; 9 bases match TRBD1. This CDR3 has 15 residues. J lost 2 bases, V lost 4 bases, and 1 base had no gene match. Germline-derived CDR1 and CDR2 are SGHTS and YDEGEE. This chain's CDR3 is CASSRDRAGANVLTF. As DNA, the CDR3 is TGTGCCAGCAGCCGGGACAGGGCTGGGGCCAACGTCCTGACTTTC.

This rearrangement joins TRBV6-6 to TRBJ2-1; TRBD2 is a possible D gene (6 bases). Trimming cost V 5 bases and J 2 bases, with 16 bases left between them. Germline V gene sequence: CDR1 MNHNY, CDR2 SVGAGI (reference sequence). This CDR3 has 16 amino acids. The chain's CDR3 is CASSTAPGLTYNEQFF. In DNA, the CDR3 is TGTGCCAGCAGTACAGCTCCGGGACTGACCTACAATGAGCAGTTCTTC.

J is TRBJ2-7 and V is TRBV11-2, with TRBD1 as a possible D gene (6 bases). Trimming shortened V by 1 base and J by 2 bases, and 9 bases separated the two germline ends. Germline V gives CDR1 SGHAT, CDR2 FQNNGV. The CDR3 spans 14 residues. The CDR3 DNA sequence: TGTGCCAGCAGCTTAGTTCAGGGGCCCTACGAGCAGTACTTC. Amino acid sequence: CASSLVQGPYEQYF.

CDR3 sequence: CASSYRGIRGTDTQYF. Written as DNA, the CDR3 is TGTGCCAGCAGTTATAGGGGCATCAGGGGCACAGATACGCAGTATTTT. This chain uses TRBV6-5 with TRBJ2-3, with D tentatively TRBD1 (5 bases). The CDR3 is made up of 16 amino acids. V lost 3 bases and J 1 base, leaving 14 bases between the germline ends. Per the germline V gene, CDR1 is MNHEY and CDR2 is SVGAGI.

The rearrangement links TRBV29-1 to TRBJ2-2; D may be TRBD1 (6 bases). The germline V and J ends were trimmed by 2 bases and 6 bases, with 10 bases remaining between them. Per the germline V gene, CDR1 is SQVTM and CDR2 is ANQGSEA. There are 13 residues in the CDR3. CDR3 amino acids: CSVEQGWPGELFF. CDR3 coding DNA: TGCAGCGTTGAACAGGGGTGGCCCGGGGAGCTGTTTTTT.

The chain combines TRBV19 with TRBJ2-3; no clear D gene. Trimming cost V 7 bases and J 0 bases, with 8 bases left between them. This CDR3 spans 13 amino acids. Germline lookup yields CDR1 LNHDA and CDR2 SQIVND (reference sequence). The CDR3 DNA reads TGTGCCAGTATGGGCCCCAGCACAGATACGCAGTATTTT. This gives the protein CASMGPSTDTQYF.

As concerns this clone: An end of the junction differs from the germline gene, which may be a read error. The J gene is TRBJ2-4, the V gene TRBV6-5; 10 bases are a match to TRBD1. Germline V gene data show CDR1 as MNHEY and CDR2 as SVGAGI. This CDR3 spans 15 amino acids. In DNA, the CDR3 is TGTGCCAGCAGTCCATTTCGAACCCTCGGGACAGGGGTAAACTTC. Its protein product is CASSPFRTLGTGVNF.

This CDR3 is CASSVQGVVDGELFF. As DNA, the CDR3 is TGTGCCAGCAGCGTTCAGGGGGTTGTCGACGGGGAGCTGTTTTTT. V and J are TRBV9 and TRBJ2-2, with 7 bases fitting TRBD1. The V gene end was trimmed by 2 bases and the J gene end by 7 bases; junction bases not matched to a gene: 8. Per germline, CDR1 SGDLS and CDR2 YYNGEE. The CDR3 runs 15 residues.

The rearrangement joins TRBV28 to TRBJ1-5; maybe TRBD1 (5 bases). Trimming took 6 bases from V and 1 from J, leaving 16 bases between them. CDR1 and CDR2 (germline): MDHEN, SYDVKM. The length of the CDR3 is 16 residues. The CDR3, as DNA: TGTGCCAGCAGGCCCATTCTCCGACAGAGCAATCAGCCCCAGCATTTT. Protein product: CASRPILRQSNQPQHF.

CDR3 residues: CASSSPTGYENTGELFF. The CDR3 DNA reads as TGTGCCAGCAGCTCACCGACAGGGTACGAGAACACCGGGGAGCTGTTTTTT. The genes are TRBV7-2 and TRBJ2-2; TRBD1 aligns across 7 bases. The CDR3 totals 17 residues. V dropped 4 bases and J dropped 1; count of bases not matched to a gene: 9. Germline V gene data show CDR1 as SGHTA and CDR2 as FQGNSA.